The T cell receptor beta chain described here comes from a study of Ad26.COV2.S vaccination and SARS-CoV-2 variants. The CDR3 runs 16 residues. Germline V gene sequence: CDR1 SGDLS, CDR2 YYNGEE. V dropped 0 bases and J dropped 0 bases, with 11 bases sitting between them. Some clones are missing from TCRdb's copy, which holds only in-frame ones; the method was immunoSEQ multiplex PCR. The table includes around 350,000 clones, about 90% detected once. Worth noting for this clone: The antigen remains unidentified.

Study observations and caveats: Substantial response breadth was reportedly seen for spike-specific CD8+ and CD4+ T cells after vaccination.

This rearrangement joins TRBV9 to TRBJ2-3; tentative D call: TRBD2 (6 bases). This TCR derives from a human donor who had recovered from COVID-19. Here the sequenced sample was peripheral blood, taken after recovery from COVID-19. The CDR3: CASSVGLAISTDTQYF. In nucleotides, the CDR3 is TGTGCCAGCAGCGTAGGCCTAGCGATTAGCACAGATACGCAGTATTTT.